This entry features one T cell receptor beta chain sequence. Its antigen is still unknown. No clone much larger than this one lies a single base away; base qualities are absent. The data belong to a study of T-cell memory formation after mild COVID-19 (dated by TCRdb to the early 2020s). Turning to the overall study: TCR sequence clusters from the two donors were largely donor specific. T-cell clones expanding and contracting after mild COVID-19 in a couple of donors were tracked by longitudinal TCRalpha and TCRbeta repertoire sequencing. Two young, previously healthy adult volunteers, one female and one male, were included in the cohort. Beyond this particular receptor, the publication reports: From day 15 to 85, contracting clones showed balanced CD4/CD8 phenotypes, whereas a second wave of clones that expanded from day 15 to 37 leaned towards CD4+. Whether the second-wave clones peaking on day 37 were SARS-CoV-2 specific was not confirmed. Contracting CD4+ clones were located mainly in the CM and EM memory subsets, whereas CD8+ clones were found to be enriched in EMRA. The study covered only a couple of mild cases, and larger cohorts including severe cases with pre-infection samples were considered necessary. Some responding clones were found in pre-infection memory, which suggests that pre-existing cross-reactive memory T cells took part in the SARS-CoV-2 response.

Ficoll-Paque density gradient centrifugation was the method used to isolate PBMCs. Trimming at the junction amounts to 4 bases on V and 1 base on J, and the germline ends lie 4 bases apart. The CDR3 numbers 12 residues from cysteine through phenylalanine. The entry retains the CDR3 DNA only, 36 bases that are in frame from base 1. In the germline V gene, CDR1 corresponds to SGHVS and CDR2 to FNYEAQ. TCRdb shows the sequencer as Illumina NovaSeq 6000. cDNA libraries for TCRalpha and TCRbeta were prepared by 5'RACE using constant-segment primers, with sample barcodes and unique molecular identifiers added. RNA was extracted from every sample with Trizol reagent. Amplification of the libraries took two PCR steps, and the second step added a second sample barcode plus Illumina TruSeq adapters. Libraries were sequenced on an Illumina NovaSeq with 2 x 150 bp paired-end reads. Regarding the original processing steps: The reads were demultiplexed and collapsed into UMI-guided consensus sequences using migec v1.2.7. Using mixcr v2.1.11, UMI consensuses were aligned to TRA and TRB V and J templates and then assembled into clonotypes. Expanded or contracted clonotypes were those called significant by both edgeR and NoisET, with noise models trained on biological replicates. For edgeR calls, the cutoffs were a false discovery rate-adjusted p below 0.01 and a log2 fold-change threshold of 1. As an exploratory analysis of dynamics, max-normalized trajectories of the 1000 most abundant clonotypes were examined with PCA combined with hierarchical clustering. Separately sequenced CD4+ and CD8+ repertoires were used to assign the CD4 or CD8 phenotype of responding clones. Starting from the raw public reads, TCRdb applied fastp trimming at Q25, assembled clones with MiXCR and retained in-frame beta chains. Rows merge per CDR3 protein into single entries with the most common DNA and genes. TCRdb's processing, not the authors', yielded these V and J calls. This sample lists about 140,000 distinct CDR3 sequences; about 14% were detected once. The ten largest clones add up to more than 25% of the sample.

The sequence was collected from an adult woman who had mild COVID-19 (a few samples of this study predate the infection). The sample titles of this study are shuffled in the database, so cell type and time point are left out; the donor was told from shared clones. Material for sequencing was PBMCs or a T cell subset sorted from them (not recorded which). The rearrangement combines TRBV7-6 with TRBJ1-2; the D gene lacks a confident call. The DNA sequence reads TGTGCCAGCAGCTCTTATAACTATGGCTACACCTTC. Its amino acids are CASSSYNYGYTF.